This TCR beta chain was observed in a study of cytotoxic CD8 clonotypes in ibrutinib-treated CLL. At the level of the study: On average, each sample had approximately 260,000 productive templates and tens of thousands of productive rearrangements.

The data were produced by immunoSEQ multiplex PCR, yet TCRdb's version contains in-frame clones alone and is incomplete. The sample has 300,000 or so clones; 60% to 80% are singletons. Trimming at V came to 0 bases and at J to 4 bases, leaving 3 bases not matched to a gene. The CDR3 covers 16 residues. Germline V gives CDR1 SGHRS, CDR2 YFSETQ. The rearrangement uses TRBV5-1 and TRBJ2-1; 11 bases match TRBD2. Sequenced material: PBMCs, taken after 36 months of ibrutinib treatment. The origin of this receptor is a human donor with chronic lymphocytic leukemia. The CDR3 loop is CASSLVASGGYNEQFF. The CDR3 DNA reads as TGCGCCAGCAGCTTGGTGGCTAGCGGGGGGTACAATGAGCAGTTCTTC.